The 10 T cell receptor beta chains reported below all come from one sample, sequenced in a study of cytomegalovirus exposure and HLA in healthy donors. The assay was immunoSEQ multiplex PCR, and TCRdb's table has in-frame clones only and misses some. The data contain tens of thousands of clones, roughly 93% of them singletons. Source material: PBMCs. All receptors derive from a young woman in good health and CMV-seronegative.

J is TRBJ1-5 and V is TRBV6-5, with TRBD1 matching over 7 bases. This CDR3 region has 14 residues. Losses at the gene ends were 6 bases for V and 2 bases for J; bases not matched to a gene: 4. Germline V gene lookup returns CDR1 MNHEY and CDR2 SVGAGI. Here the CDR3 reads CASSRTGGNQPQHF. CDR3 bases: TGTGCCAGCAGCCGAACAGGGGGCAATCAGCCCCAGCATTTT.

The V and J genes are TRBV5-4 and TRBJ2-2, with 9 bases identical to TRBD2. CDR3 length equals 15 residues. J gave up 1 base and V 5 bases, and 3 bases lay outside the gene matches. Germline CDR1 reads SGHNT; CDR2 reads YYREEE (reference sequence). The CDR3 nucleotides read TGTGCCAGCAGGGATAGCGGGGGGAACACCGGGGAGCTGTTTTTT. It translates to CASRDSGGNTGELFF.

This chain links TRBV7-2 with TRBJ2-3; D is perhaps TRBD2 (5 bases). The V end lost 1 base, the J end lost 1 base, and 6 bases lay between the germline ends. The CDR3 length is 14 residues. CDR1 and CDR2 (germline): SGHTA, FQGNSA. The CDR3 nucleotides are TGTGCCAGCAGCTTAGGAGCGGGCACAGATACGCAGTATTTT. Protein product: CASSLGAGTDTQYF.

The chain uses TRBV25-1 and TRBJ2-7; TRBD2 aligns across 7 bases. V gave up 7 bases and J gave up 2 bases; unmatched junction bases: 5. This CDR3 spans 13 amino acids. Germline CDR1 reads MGHDK; CDR2 reads SYGVNS. The chain's CDR3 is CASTRENTYEQYF. CDR3 bases: TGTGCCAGCACGCGGGAGAATACCTACGAGCAGTACTTC.

The rearrangement uses TRBV11-2 and TRBJ2-3; TRBD2 agrees at 11 bases. This CDR3 spans 17 amino acids. V was clipped by 4 bases and J by 0 bases; unmatched bases: 6. Germline values: CDR1 SGHAT, CDR2 FQNNGV. The CDR3 spells CASSSIWTSGSTDTQYF. The CDR3 nucleotides read TGTGCCAGCAGCTCTATTTGGACTAGCGGGAGCACAGATACGCAGTATTTT.

The rearrangement uses TRBV5-1 and TRBJ2-7; 11 positions match TRBD1. The CDR3 is 14 residues long. Trimming removed 3 bases from V and 4 bases from J; junction bases left unmatched: 3. Germline CDR1 is SGHRS and CDR2 is YFSETQ. The CDR3 DNA follows: TGCGCCAGCAGCTGGGGACAGGGGGGTTACGAGCAGTACTTC. Its protein is CASSWGQGGYEQYF.

The chain joins TRBV5-6 to TRBJ2-3; 7 bases are a match to TRBD2. The germline V gene has CDR1 SGHDT and CDR2 YYEEEE. The CDR3 contains 15 residues. V trimming: 2 bases; J trimming: 5 bases; junction bases outside the gene matches: 8. The CDR3 DNA reads TGTGCCAGCAGCTTTCTGCGGGAGAGGGAAGATACGCAGTATTTT. It translates to CASSFLREREDTQYF.

V gene TRBV29-1 combines with J gene TRBJ1-2, with D perhaps matching TRBD1 (5 bases). CDR1 is SQVTM and CDR2 is ANQGSEA in the germline V gene. The CDR3 spans 11 residues. V lost 4 bases and J lost 6, with 9 bases in between. The CDR3 coding sequence is TGCAGCGTTGGCGGGGCCGATGGCTACACCTTC. Encoded protein: CSVGGADGYTF.

The chain links TRBV28 to TRBJ1-2, with TRBD1 identical over 7 bases. In germline, CDR1 is MDHEN, CDR2 SYDVKM. The CDR3 is made up of 14 amino acids. The V and J ends lost 8 bases and 1 base, in that order; junction bases with no gene match: 7. CDR3 residues: CASRRDSFNYGYTF. The CDR3 DNA reads TGTGCCAGCCGCCGGGACAGTTTTAACTATGGCTACACCTTC.

This chain uses TRBV6-6 with TRBJ1-6; the D is unclear. Trimming cost V 4 bases and J 14 bases, with 24 bases left between them. Germline loops: CDR1 MNHNY, CDR2 SVGAGI (reference sequence). The CDR3 is 16 residues long. CDR3 nucleotide sequence: TGTGCCAGCAGTTTATCAGACCGAGCTGGGCATGAAGCCCTCCACTTT. Translating gives CASSLSDRAGHEALHF.